The rows below give T cell receptor beta chains drawn from one sample of a study of cytomegalovirus exposure and HLA in healthy donors. Assay used: immunoSEQ multiplex PCR; TCRdb lists only in-frame clones, some missing. The sample includes approximately 300,000 clones, over 70% of them seen just once. What was sequenced was PBMCs. The receptors derive from a girl aged 2 to 9 in good health and CMV-seronegative. Both conserved end residues are part of each CDR3. D genes are given only for firm matches. Clone size is shown for a subset of rows, as once, few, many or a class of expanded clone.

cdr3_aa: CAAAGGCYGYTF
cdr3_nt: TGCGCCGCGGCAGGGGGCTGCTATGGCTACACCTTC
clone_size: .
j_call: TRBJ1-2
d_call: TRBD1
v_call: TRBV10-1

cdr3_aa: CASSRPPRVRAGYTF
cdr3_nt: TGTGCCAGCAGCAGGCCCCCGCGGGTAAGAGCTGGCTACACCTTC
clone_size: once
j_call: TRBJ1-2
d_call: .
v_call: TRBV7-9

cdr3_aa: CASSERGWGTANTEAFF
cdr3_nt: TGTGCCAGCAGTGAAAGGGGGTGGGGCACAGCGAACACTGAAGCTTTCTTT
clone_size: few
j_call: TRBJ1-1
d_call: .
v_call: TRBV6-1

cdr3_aa: CASSEALWTANYGYTF
cdr3_nt: TGTGCCAGCAGTGAAGCGCTCTGGACAGCTAACTATGGCTACACCTTC
clone_size: .
j_call: TRBJ1-2
d_call: .
v_call: TRBV2

cdr3_aa: CATNLDSSHASTDTQYF
cdr3_nt: TGTGCCACAAACCTGGACAGCTCTCACGCTAGCACAGATACGCAGTATTTT
clone_size: once
j_call: TRBJ2-3
d_call: .
v_call: TRBV10-3

cdr3_aa: CASGLEGRPYTF
cdr3_nt: TGTGCCAGCGGCTTAGAAGGGAGACCCTACACCTTC
clone_size: .
j_call: TRBJ1-2
d_call: .
v_call: TRBV7-9

cdr3_aa: CASNEGNDNQPQHF
cdr3_nt: TGTGCCAGCAACGAGGGTAATGATAATCAGCCCCAGCATTTT
clone_size: .
j_call: TRBJ1-5
d_call: .
v_call: TRBV2

cdr3_aa: CASSLGQGATTNQPQHF
cdr3_nt: TGTGCCAGCAGCTTGGGACAGGGGGCAACCACCAATCAGCCCCAGCATTTT
clone_size: few
j_call: TRBJ1-5
d_call: TRBD1
v_call: TRBV11-3

cdr3_aa: CASRTGGNGYTF
cdr3_nt: TGTGCCAGCAGGACAGGTGGCAATGGCTACACCTTC
clone_size: .
j_call: TRBJ1-2
d_call: .
v_call: TRBV27

cdr3_aa: CASHPKRNTEAFF
cdr3_nt: TGTGCCAGCCACCCGAAGAGGAACACTGAAGCTTTCTTT
clone_size: .
j_call: TRBJ1-1
d_call: .
v_call: TRBV2

cdr3_aa: CSVALGSYEQYF
cdr3_nt: TGCAGCGTAGCACTAGGTTCCTACGAGCAGTACTTC
clone_size: few
j_call: TRBJ2-7
d_call: .
v_call: TRBV29-1

cdr3_aa: CASSPEPGLRTKQFF
cdr3_nt: TGTGCCAGCAGCCCCGAACCGGGACTACGGACAAAGCAGTTCTTC
clone_size: .
j_call: TRBJ2-1
d_call: TRBD2
v_call: TRBV7-2

cdr3_aa: CARGQGKLYEQYF
cdr3_nt: TGCGCCAGGGGACAGGGGAAACTCTACGAGCAGTACTTC
clone_size: few
j_call: TRBJ2-7
d_call: TRBD1
v_call: TRBV5-1

cdr3_aa: CASSPLPAGRAGLEQFF
cdr3_nt: TGTGCCAGCAGCCCGCTCCCCGCCGGGAGGGCCGGACTTGAGCAGTTCTTC
clone_size: .
j_call: TRBJ2-1
d_call: TRBD2
v_call: TRBV27

cdr3_aa: CASSFGLDSYEQYF
cdr3_nt: TGTGCCAGCAGCTTCGGACTGGACTCCTACGAGCAGTACTTC
clone_size: .
j_call: TRBJ2-7
d_call: .
v_call: TRBV5-6

cdr3_aa: CASRRPTGPSYEQYF
cdr3_nt: TGTGCCAGCAGGAGGCCGACAGGGCCCTCCTACGAGCAGTACTTC
clone_size: .
j_call: TRBJ2-7
d_call: TRBD1
v_call: TRBV5-5

cdr3_aa: CASSVPDSSYEQYF
cdr3_nt: TGTGCCAGCAGCGTACCAGACAGCTCCTACGAGCAGTACTTC
clone_size: .
j_call: TRBJ2-7
d_call: .
v_call: TRBV9